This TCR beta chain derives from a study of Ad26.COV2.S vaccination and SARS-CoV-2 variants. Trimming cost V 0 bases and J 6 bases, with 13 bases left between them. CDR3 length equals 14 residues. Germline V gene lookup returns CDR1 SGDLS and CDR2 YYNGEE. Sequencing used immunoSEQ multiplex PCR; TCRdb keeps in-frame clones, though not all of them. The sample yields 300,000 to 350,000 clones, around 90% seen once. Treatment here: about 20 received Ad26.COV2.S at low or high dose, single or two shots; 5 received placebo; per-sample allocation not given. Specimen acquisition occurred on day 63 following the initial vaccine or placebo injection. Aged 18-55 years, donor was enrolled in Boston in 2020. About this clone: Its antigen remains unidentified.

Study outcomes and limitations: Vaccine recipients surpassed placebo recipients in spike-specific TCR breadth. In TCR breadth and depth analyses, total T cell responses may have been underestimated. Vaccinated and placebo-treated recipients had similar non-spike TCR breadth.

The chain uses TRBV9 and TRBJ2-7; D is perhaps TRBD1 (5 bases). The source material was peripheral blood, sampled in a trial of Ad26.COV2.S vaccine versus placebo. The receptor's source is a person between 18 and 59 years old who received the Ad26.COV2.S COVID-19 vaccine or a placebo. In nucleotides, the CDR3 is TGTGCCAGCAGCGTAGCTAAGTCAGGGATCGAGCAGTACTTC. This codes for CASSVAKSGIEQYF.